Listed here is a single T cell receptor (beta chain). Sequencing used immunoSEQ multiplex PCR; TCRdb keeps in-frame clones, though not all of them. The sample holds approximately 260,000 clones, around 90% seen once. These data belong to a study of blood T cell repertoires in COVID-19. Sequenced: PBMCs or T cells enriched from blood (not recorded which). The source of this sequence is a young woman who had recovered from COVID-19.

The CDR3 sequence: CSARGVSEQYF. The CDR3 DNA is TGCAGTGCTCGGGGTGTTTCCGAGCAGTACTTC. The chain couples TRBV20-1 to TRBJ2-7, with D possibly TRBD2 on 5 matching bases. There are 11 residues in the CDR3. Per the germline V gene, CDR1 is DFQATT and CDR2 is SNEGSKA (reference sequence). Trimming cost V 5 bases and J 6 bases, with 11 bases left between them.